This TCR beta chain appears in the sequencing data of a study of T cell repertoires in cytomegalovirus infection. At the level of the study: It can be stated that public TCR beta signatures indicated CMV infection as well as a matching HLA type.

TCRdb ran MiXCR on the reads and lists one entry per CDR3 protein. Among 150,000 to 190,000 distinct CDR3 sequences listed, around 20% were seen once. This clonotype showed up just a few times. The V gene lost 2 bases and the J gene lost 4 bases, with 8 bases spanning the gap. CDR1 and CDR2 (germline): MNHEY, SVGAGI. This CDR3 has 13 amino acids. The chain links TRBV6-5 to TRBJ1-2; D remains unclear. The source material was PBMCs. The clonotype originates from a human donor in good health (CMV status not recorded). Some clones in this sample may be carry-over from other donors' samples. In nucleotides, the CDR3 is TGTGCCAGCAGTTACGAGGGAAGCTATGGCTACACCTTC. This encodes CASSYEGSYGYTF.